These 2 T cell receptor beta chains were sequenced from one sample in a study of shared clonotypes between healthy human individuals (TCRdb year 2020). Receptor libraries were prepared by the immunoSEQ multiplex PCR assay. TCRdb took over this immuneACCESS table, retaining in-frame rearrangements with V and J assigned. Such tables are incomplete; in checked studies, under half of the missing clones stem from an unresolved V gene, and the remainder is unexplained. Here the sample has about 2.5 million clones; less than 95% occur a single time. The ten largest clones capture 0.37% of the sample. Sequencing input: naive CD4+ T cells from PBMCs. The cell subset or site label, read with the paper, signifies: CD45RA+ positively selected. Receptors were obtained from a man between 18 and 35 years old in good health. Some clones in this sample may be carry-over from other donors' samples.

The gene calls are TRBV5-1 and TRBJ2-1; 9 nucleotides match TRBD1. CDR1 is SGHRS, CDR2 YFSETQ, per germline. Trimming cost V 4 bases and J 6 bases; bases outside gene matches: 8. CDR3 length: 15 residues. The CDR3: CASSPGTGRGNEQFF. CDR3 sequence (DNA): TGCGCCAGCAGCCCCGGGACAGGGCGAGGCAATGAGCAGTTCTTC.

This chain joins TRBV29-1 and TRBJ2-1, with 7 bases aligning to TRBD1. Per germline, CDR1 SQVTM and CDR2 ANQGSEA. The trim removed 7 bases at V and 14 bases at J, leaving 20 bases unmatched. The CDR3 extends over 14 amino acids. The CDR3 nucleotides read TGCAGCGACTCCTCAGGGACAGCCACAGGTCGGGAGTTCTTC. It is translated as CSDSSGTATGREFF.